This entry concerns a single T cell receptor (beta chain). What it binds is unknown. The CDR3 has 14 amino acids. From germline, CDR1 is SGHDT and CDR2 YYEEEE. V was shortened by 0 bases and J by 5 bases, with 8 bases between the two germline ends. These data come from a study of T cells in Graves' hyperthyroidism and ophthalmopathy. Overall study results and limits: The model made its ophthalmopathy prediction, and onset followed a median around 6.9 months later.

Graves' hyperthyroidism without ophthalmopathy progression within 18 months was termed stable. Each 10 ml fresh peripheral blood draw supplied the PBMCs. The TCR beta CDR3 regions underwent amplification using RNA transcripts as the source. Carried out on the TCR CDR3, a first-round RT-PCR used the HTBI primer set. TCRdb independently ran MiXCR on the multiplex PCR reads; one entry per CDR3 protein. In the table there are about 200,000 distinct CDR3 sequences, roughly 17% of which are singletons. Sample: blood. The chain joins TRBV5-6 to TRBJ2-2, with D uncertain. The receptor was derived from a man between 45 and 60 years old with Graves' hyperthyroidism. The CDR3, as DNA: TGTGCCAGCAGCTTGGACAGTGAGACCGGGGAGCTGTTTTTT. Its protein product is CASSLDSETGELFF.